This TCR beta chain comes out of a study of PD-1 blockade in classical Hodgkin lymphoma. Study-level results: Prior to therapy, complete responders displayed diversity much like that of newly diagnosed patients.

Some clones are missing from TCRdb's copy, which holds only in-frame ones; the method was immunoSEQ multiplex PCR. The sample lists 100,000 or so clones; roughly 89% were seen once. V was trimmed by 3 bases and J by 6 bases, leaving 7 bases between them. CDR1 and CDR2 (germline): SGDLS, YYNGEE. The CDR3 covers 12 residues. A note on this clone: Its antigen is as yet unknown.

Each patient relapsed following autologous stem cell transplantation, and prior brentuximab vedotin exposure differed. Complete response, partial response or progressive disease made up the best responses. The receptor's source is a human donor with classical Hodgkin lymphoma. V gene TRBV9 combines with J gene TRBJ2-4; no firm D call. The sequencing here drew on peripheral blood mononuclear cells (PBMCs), taken before the second cycle of nivolumab. CDR3 in DNA: TGTGCCAGCAGCGAGATTGGAAACATTCAGTACTTC. It specifies CASSEIGNIQYF.